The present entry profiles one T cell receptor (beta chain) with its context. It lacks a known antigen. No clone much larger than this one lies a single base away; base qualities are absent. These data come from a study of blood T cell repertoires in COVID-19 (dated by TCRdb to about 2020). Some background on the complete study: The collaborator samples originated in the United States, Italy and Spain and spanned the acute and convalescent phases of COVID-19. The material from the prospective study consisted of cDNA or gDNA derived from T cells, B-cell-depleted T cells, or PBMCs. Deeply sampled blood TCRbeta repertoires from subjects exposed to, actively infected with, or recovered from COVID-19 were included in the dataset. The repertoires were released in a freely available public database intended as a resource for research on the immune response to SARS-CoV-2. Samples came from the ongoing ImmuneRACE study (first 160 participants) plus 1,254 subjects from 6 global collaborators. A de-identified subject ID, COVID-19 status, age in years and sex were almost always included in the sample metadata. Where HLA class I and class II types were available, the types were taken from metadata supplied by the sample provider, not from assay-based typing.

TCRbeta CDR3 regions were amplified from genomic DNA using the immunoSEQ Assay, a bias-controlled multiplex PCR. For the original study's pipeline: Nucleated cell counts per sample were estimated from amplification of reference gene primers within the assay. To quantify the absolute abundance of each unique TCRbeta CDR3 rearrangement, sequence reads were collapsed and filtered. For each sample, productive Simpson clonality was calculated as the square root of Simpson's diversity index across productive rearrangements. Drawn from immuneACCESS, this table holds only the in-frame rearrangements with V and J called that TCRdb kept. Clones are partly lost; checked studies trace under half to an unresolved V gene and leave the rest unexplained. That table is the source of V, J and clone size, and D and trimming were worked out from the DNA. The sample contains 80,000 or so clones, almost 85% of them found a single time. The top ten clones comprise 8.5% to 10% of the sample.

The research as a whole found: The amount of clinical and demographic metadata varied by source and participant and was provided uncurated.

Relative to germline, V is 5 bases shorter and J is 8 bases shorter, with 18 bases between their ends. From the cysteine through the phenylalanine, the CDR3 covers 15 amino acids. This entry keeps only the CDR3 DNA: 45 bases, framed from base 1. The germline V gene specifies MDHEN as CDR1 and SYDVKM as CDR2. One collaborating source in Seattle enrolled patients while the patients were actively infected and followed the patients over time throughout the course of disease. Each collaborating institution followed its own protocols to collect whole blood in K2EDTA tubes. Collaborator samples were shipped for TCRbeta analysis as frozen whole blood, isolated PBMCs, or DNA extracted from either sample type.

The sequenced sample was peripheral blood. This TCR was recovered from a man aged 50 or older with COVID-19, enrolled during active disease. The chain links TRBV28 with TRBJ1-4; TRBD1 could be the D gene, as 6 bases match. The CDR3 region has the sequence CASSKPGQGLEKLFF. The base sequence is TGTGCCAGCAGTAAACCGGGACAAGGCTTGGAAAAACTGTTTTTT.